This T cell receptor (beta chain) emerged from a study of spatial heterogeneity in lung cancer. At the level of the study: The cohort: roughly 72 early-stage, untreated non-small cell lung cancer patients. PBMC collected at follow-up were sequenced when available, a median of around 2 years after resection. Overall study results and limits: The study found ubiquitous expanded tumor TCRs in blood more at resection than follow-up.

This clonotype came up many times. Its antigen is still unknown. Time point described: blood at routine non-recurrence follow-up after resection. Unsorted samples of tumor, nontumor lung or frozen PBMC had their whole RNA sequenced. TCR cDNA molecules each carried a unique molecular identifier. TCRdb passed the 5' RACE reads through MiXCR, listing each CDR3 protein once. The data show approximately 56,000 distinct CDR3 sequences, 7.4% seen once. V was trimmed by 3 bases and J by 7 bases, leaving 13 bases between them. Germline loops: CDR1 DFQATT, CDR2 SNEGSKA (reference sequence). CDR3 length: 13 amino acids.

The chain couples TRBV20-1 to TRBJ2-4, with D possibly being TRBD2 (5 bases). The material sequenced was PBMCs, taken at follow-up. This TCR came from a female donor with early-stage non-small cell lung cancer. CDR3: CSARRAEDNIQYF. For the CDR3, the DNA is TGCAGTGCTAGGCGGGCAGAGGACAACATTCAGTACTTC.